The present T cell receptor (beta chain) was sequenced within a study of control samples from healthy donors and cancer patients. CDR3 size: 14 residues. Germline V gene lookup returns CDR1 SGHTA and CDR2 FQGNSA. The ends were cut back, 5 bases at V and 8 bases at J, with 15 bases in the middle. TCRdb's table, derived via immunoSEQ multiplex PCR, lists solely in-frame clones and lacks some. The specimen's table records some 180,000 clones. This TCR was sampled from a woman in her 30s in good health. This chain joins TRBV7-2 and TRBJ1-4; D not certain. The sequenced material came from blood. The DNA of the CDR3 is TGTGCCAGCAGCCCTAGCTCGGGGAACGAAAAACTGTTTTTT. Protein sequence: CASSPSSGNEKLFF.